This entry concerns a single T cell receptor (beta chain). Antigen unknown. Healthy individuals of Caucasian origin from Russia, aged roughly 6 to 95, served as donors. Through a sample-barcoded 5' primer and a J-beta primer mix, a second PCR was run for 7 to 11 cycles. There were at least 2.5 million CDR3-containing paired-end reads obtained from each sample. Each CDR3 protein is one row after TCRdb ran MiXCR on the 5' RACE reads. This sample has roughly 680,000 distinct CDR3 sequences, with about half found just once. The data were obtained in a study of blood T cells in healthy people across ages. Study results and caveats: Because sorting was not performed, PBMCs prevented conclusive naive versus antigen-experienced comparison. CMV infection status of these donors was not known.

CDR3 length: 19 amino acids. CDR1 is LGHDT and CDR2 is YNNKEL in the germline V gene (reference sequence). The J segment lost 5 bases and the V segment lost 5 bases, leaving 23 bases of the junction unmatched. This clonotype originated in a woman aged 55-69 years in good health. The chain links TRBV3-1 to TRBJ2-5; TRBD1 matches at 7 bases. The sequencing input was blood. The CDR3 DNA follows: TGTGCCAGCAGCTTTCCTCTACCCACGGACAGGTTTAGGGCGGAGACCCAGTACTTC. Protein product: CASSFPLPTDRFRAETQYF.